The source of this T cell receptor (beta chain) is a study of T cells in Graves' hyperthyroidism and ophthalmopathy. Disease lasting under 3 months, a NOSPECS grade of at least 4, and a Clinical Activity Score of at least 3 were features of the ophthalmopathy patients. Diagnosing involved the use of clinical symptoms, serum thyroxine and TRAb, thyroid ultrasound and orbital computed tomography. This clonotype was observed at least ten times. Using RNA transcripts as the source, TCR beta CDR3 regions were amplified. A set of HTBI primers served as the primers for a first-round RT-PCR of the TCR CDR3. One entry per CDR3 protein, called by TCRdb with MiXCR from the multiplex PCR reads. Of around 390,000 distinct CDR3 sequences in the sample, roughly 15% were seen once. The TCR originated in a woman aged 30 to 39 with Graves' ophthalmopathy. Specimen: blood.

The CDR3 reads CASRTDLMTGKSSYEQYF. CDR3 nucleotides: TGTGCCAGCAGGACCGATTTGATGACAGGGAAAAGCTCCTACGAGCAGTACTTC. The V and J genes are TRBV2 and TRBJ2-7, with 7 bases lining up with TRBD1. The CDR3 covers 18 residues. J gave up 0 bases and V 6 bases, and 17 bases lay outside the gene matches. Germline V CDR1 and CDR2: SNHLY, FYNNEI.